This T cell receptor beta chain was captured by sequencing in a study of blood T cell repertoires in COVID-19. Profiling relied on immunoSEQ multiplex PCR, and the TCRdb table lists in-frame clones only, not all of them. The sample includes about 200,000 clones, 80% to 85% of them seen just once. Germline lookup yields CDR1 MDHEN and CDR2 SYDVKM. The CDR3 is 16 residues long. J gave up 0 bases and V 6 bases, and 4 bases lay outside the gene matches. Sequences were obtained from PBMCs or T cells enriched from blood (not recorded which). This TCR came from a woman aged 50 to 60 with acute COVID-19. This sequence joins TRBV28 and TRBJ2-2, with 10 nucleotides matching TRBD2. DNA for the CDR3: TGTGCCAGCAGAGGGACTAGCGCCTCGAACACCGGGGAGCTGTTTTTT. Amino acids: CASRGTSASNTGELFF.